This TCR beta chain comes out of a study of Ad26.COV2.S vaccination and SARS-CoV-2 variants. The study's findings and limits: Across vaccine and placebo recipients, the breadth of non-spike TCRs was similar. Breadth, reportedly substantial, characterized the spike-specific CD8+ and CD4+ T cell responses after vaccination. Overall T cell responses may have been underestimated by the analyses of TCR breadth and depth.

Germline V gene lookup returns CDR1 MDHEN and CDR2 SYDVKM. V was trimmed by 5 bases and J by 5 bases, leaving 19 bases between them. The CDR3 totals 16 residues. Measured with immunoSEQ multiplex PCR; TCRdb has only the in-frame clones, and not every one. Of around 500,000 clones detected, 80% to 90% appear once; the ten largest clones hold about 1.5%. Details on this clone: No antigen is known for it.

Treatment indicated: 15 to 20 received Ad26.COV2.S at low or high dose, single or two shots; about 5 received placebo; per-sample allocation not given. Repertoires come from day 63 after the first vaccine or placebo injection. What was given as vaccine was an Ad26 vector encoding Wuhan-strain SARS-CoV-2 spike. This sequence originates from a person aged 18-65 years who received the Ad26.COV2.S COVID-19 vaccine or a placebo. Sequenced material: peripheral blood, taken in a trial of Ad26.COV2.S vaccine versus placebo. The chain combines TRBV28 with TRBJ1-5; D is ambiguous. The DNA of the CDR3 is TGTGCCAGCAGTCCCCGGCACTCGGGGATCGATCAGCCCCAGCATTTT. Protein product: CASSPRHSGIDQPQHF.